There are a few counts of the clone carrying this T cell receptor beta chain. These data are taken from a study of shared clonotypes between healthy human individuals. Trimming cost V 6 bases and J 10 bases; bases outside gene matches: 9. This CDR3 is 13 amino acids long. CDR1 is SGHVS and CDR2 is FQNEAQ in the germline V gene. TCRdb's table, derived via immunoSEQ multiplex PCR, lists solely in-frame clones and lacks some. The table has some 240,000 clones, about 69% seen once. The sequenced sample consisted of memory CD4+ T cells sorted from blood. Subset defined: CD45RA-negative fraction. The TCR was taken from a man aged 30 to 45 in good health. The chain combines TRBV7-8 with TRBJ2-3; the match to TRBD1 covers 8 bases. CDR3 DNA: TGTGCCAGCAGACAAATGGGACAGGCCCCGCAGTATTTT. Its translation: CASRQMGQAPQYF.